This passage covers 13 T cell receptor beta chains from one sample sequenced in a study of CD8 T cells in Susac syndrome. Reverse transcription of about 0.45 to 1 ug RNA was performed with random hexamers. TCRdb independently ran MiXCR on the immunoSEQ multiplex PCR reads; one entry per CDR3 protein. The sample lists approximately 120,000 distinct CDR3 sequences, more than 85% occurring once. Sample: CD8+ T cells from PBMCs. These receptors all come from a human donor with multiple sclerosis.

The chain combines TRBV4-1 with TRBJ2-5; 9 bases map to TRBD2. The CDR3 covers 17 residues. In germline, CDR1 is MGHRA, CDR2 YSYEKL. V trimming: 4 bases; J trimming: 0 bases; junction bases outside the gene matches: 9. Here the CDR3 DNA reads TGCGCCAGCAGCCCCCCTTTGGCTAGCGGGAACCAAGAGACCCAGTACTTC. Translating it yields CASSPPLASGNQETQYF.

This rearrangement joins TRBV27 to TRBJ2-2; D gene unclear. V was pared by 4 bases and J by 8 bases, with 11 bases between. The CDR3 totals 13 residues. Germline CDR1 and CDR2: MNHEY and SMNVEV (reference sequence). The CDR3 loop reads CASSWARDGELFF. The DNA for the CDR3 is TGTGCCAGCAGTTGGGCGAGAGATGGGGAGCTGTTTTTT.

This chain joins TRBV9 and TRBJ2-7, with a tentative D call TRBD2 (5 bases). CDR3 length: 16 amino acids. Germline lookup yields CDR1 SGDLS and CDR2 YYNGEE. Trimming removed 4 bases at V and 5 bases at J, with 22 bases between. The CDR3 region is CASSYRPEAKTHEQYF. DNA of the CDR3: TGTGCCAGCAGCTACCGCCCGGAGGCAAAGACCCACGAGCAGTACTTC.

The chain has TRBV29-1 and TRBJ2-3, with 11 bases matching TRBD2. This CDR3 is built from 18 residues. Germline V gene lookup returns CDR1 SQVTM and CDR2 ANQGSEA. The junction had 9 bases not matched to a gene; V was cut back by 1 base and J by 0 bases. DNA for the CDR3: TGCAGCGTTGAAGGGGGGGCAAGACTAGCGGGGAGCACAGATACGCAGTATTTT. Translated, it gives CSVEGGARLAGSTDTQYF.

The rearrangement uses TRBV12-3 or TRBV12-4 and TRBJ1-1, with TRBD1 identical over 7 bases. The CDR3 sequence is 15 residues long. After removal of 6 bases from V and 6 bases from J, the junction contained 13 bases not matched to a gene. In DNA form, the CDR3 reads TGTGCCAGCAGGTCACAATACAGGGGCGAGGCTGAAGCTTTCTTT. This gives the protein CASRSQYRGEAEAFF.

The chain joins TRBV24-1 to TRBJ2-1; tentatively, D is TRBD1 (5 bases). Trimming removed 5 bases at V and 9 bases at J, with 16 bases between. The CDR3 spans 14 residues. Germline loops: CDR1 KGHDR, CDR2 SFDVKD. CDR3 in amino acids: CATSARAQRGEQFF. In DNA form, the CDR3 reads TGTGCCACCAGTGCCAGGGCCCAGCGTGGTGAGCAGTTCTTC.

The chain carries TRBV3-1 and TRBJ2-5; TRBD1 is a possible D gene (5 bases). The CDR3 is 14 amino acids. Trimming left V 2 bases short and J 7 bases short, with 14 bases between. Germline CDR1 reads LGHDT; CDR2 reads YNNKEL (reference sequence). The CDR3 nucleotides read TGTGCCAGCAGCCAACGGGCAGCCCAGGGGACCCAGTACTTC. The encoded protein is CASSQRAAQGTQYF.

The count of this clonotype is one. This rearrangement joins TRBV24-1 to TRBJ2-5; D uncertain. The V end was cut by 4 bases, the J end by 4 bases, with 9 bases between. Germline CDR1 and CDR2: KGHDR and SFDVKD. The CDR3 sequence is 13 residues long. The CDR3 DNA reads TGTGCCACCAGTGACCGGGCCCGAGAGACCCAGTACTTC. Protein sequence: CATSDRARETQYF.

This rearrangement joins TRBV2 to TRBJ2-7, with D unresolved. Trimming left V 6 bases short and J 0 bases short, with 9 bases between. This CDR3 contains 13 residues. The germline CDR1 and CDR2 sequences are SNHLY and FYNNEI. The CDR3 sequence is CASRDGSSYEQYV. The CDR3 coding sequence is TGTGCCAGCAGGGACGGAAGCTCCTACGAGCAGTACGTC.

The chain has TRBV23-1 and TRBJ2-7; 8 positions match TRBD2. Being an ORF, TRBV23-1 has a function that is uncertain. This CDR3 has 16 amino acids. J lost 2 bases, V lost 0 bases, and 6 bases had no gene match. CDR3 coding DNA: TGCGCCAGCAGTCAATCGATACTAGCGGAGACCTACGAGCAGTACGTC. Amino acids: CASSQSILAETYEQYV.

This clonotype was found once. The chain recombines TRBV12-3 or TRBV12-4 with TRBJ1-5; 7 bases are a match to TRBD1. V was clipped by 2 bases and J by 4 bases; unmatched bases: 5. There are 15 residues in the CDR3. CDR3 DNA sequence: TGTGCCAGCAGTTTAACAGGGGATGGAAATCAGCCCCAGCATTTT. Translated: CASSLTGDGNQPQHF.

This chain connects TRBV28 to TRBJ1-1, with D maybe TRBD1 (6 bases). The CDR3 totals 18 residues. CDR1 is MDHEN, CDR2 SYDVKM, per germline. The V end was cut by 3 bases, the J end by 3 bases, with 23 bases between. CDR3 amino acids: CASSFGLIWVPGDTEAFF. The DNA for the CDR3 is TGTGCCAGCAGTTTCGGGTTGATTTGGGTCCCAGGGGACACTGAAGCTTTCTTT.

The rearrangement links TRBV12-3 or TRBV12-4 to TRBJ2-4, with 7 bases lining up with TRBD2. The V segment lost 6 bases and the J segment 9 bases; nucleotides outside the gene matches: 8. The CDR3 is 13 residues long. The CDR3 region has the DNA TGTGCCAGCAGCTCCGGTGGGGGGGGCATTCAGTACTTC. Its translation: CASSSGGGGIQYF.